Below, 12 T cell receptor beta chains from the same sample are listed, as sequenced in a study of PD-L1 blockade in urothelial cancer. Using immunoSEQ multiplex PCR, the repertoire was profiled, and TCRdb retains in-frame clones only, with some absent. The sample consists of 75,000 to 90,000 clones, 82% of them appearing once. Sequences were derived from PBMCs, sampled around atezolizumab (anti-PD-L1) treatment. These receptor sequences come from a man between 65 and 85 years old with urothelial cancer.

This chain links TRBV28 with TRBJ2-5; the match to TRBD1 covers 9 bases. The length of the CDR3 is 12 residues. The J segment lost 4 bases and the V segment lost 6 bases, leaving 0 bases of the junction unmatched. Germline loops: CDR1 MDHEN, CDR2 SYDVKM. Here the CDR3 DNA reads TGTGCCAGCAGACAGGGGGCAGAGACCCAGTACTTC. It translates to CASRQGAETQYF.

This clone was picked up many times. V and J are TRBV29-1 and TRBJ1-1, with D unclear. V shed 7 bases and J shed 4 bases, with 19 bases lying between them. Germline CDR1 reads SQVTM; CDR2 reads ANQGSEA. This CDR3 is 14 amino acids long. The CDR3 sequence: CSASPVLAGTEAFF. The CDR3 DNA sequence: TGCAGCGCCTCACCCGTCCTGGCGGGCACTGAAGCTTTCTTT.

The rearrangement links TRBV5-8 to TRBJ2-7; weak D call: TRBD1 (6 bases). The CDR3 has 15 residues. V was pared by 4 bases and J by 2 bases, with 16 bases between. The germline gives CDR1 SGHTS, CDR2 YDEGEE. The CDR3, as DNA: TGTGCCAGCAGCCCCCGGGACACGTTAGCCTACGAGCAGTACTTC. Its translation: CASSPRDTLAYEQYF.

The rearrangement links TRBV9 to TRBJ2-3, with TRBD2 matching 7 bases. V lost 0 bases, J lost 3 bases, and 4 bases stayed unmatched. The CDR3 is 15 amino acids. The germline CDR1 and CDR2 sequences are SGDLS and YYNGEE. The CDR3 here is CASSVGEGWTDTQYF. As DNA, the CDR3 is TGTGCCAGCAGCGTAGGGGAGGGGTGGACAGATACGCAGTATTTT.

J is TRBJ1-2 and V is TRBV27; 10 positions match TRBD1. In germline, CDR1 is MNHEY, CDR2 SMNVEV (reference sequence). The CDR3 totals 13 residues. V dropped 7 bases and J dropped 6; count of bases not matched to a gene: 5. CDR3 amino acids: CASTGQGGDGYTF. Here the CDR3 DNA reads TGTGCCAGCACCGGACAGGGGGGCGATGGCTACACCTTC.

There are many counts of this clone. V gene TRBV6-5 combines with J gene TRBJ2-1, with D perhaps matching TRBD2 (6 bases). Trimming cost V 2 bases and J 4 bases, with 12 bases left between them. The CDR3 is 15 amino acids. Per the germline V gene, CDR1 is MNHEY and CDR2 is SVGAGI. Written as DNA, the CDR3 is TGTGCCAGCAGTTACGTGGCTAGCGATTACAATGAGCAGTTCTTC. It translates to CASSYVASDYNEQFF.

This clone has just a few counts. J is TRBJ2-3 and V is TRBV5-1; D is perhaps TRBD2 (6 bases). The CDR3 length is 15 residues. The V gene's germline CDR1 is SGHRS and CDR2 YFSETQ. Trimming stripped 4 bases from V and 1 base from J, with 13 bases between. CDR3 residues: CASSVASGRTDTQYF. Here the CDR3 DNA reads TGCGCCAGCAGCGTGGCCAGCGGGCGCACAGATACGCAGTATTTT.

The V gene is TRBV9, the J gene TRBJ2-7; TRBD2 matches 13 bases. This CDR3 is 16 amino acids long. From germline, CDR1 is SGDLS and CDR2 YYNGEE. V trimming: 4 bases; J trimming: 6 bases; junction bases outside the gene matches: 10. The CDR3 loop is CASSPTSGGAVVEQYF. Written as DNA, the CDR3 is TGTGCCAGCAGCCCAACTAGCGGGGGGGCCGTAGTCGAGCAGTACTTC.

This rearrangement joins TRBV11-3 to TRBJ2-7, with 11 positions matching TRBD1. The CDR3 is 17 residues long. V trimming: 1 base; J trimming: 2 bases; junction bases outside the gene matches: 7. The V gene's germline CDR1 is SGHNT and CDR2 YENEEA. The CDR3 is CASSLVAGQGGTYEQYF. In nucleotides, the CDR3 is TGTGCCAGCAGCTTAGTAGCGGGACAGGGGGGAACCTACGAGCAGTACTTC.

CDR3 DNA: TGTGCCAGCAGCTTAGACTCGGGAAATCAGCCCCAGCATTTT. This encodes CASSLDSGNQPQHF. The rearrangement joins TRBV11-2 to TRBJ1-5; D ambiguous. CDR3 length equals 14 residues. V dropped 0 bases and J dropped 4 bases, with 7 bases sitting between them. From germline, CDR1 is SGHAT and CDR2 FQNNGV.

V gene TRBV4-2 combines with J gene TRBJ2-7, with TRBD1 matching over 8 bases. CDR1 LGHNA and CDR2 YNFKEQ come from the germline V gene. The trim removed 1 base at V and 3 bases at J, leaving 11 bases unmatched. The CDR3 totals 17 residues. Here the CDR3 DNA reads TGTGCCAGCAGCCAAGGTATCCCGACAGGGGACCTCTACGAGCAGTACTTC. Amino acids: CASSQGIPTGDLYEQYF.

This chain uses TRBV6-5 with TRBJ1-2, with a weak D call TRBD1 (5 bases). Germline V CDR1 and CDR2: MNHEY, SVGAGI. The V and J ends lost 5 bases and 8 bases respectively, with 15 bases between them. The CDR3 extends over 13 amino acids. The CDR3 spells CASSINQGTGYTF. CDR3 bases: TGTGCCAGCAGTATTAATCAGGGTACAGGCTACACCTTC.